The sequence of this T cell receptor beta chain was determined in a study of shared clonotypes between healthy human individuals. Whole-study findings and limits: Among several donors, roughly 5% of naive CD4 clonotypes were found in common. Researchers found naive subsets generally carried larger estimated richness than memory subsets. Generation of non-shared clonotypes was less probable than generation of clonotypes shared by all four donors.

Naive CD8 cells lacked CD45RO and underwent positive selection for CCR7, leaving out terminally differentiated effector memory CD45RA+ cells. CDR3 size: 15 residues. V lost 5 bases, J lost 3 bases, and 17 bases lay in between. Per the germline V gene, CDR1 is PRHDT and CDR2 is FYEKMQ (reference sequence). This clone was observed a single time. Its antigen is as yet unknown. Per the authors' pipeline: Junction-only sequences without quality scores were provided by ImmunoSEQ, so filtering was different. This table comes from immunoSEQ multiplex PCR, and its TCRdb copy is limited to in-frame clones, with some not included. V and J calls and clone size come straight from that table; D and trimming were deduced from the DNA. The sample holds roughly 2 million clones, 85% to 95% seen once.

The chain recombines TRBV13 with TRBJ2-7; weak D call: TRBD1 (6 bases). This TCR was sampled from a man between 18 and 35 years old in good health. The specimen was naive CD8+ T cells sorted from blood. CDR3 coding DNA: TGTGCCAGCAGCGAAGGTCTAGCAGGGGTCTACGAGCAGTACTTC. Translated, it gives CASSEGLAGVYEQYF.